This T cell receptor (beta chain) was sequenced in a study of long-term antiretroviral therapy in people with HIV. CDR1 is SGHRS and CDR2 is YFSETQ in the germline V gene. The CDR3 has 18 residues. V was pared by 0 bases and J by 2 bases, with 9 bases of the junction left unmatched. The immunoSEQ assay was v3.0, run at survey level. Only in-frame clones appear in the TCRdb table, and some are missing; sequencing was by immunoSEQ multiplex PCR. This repertoire shows over 35,000 clones, 80% found once; its top ten account for about 6%. This specimen was unsorted PBMCs, taken 3.4 years after starting antiretroviral therapy. V is TRBV5-1 and J is TRBJ2-3, with 10 bases lining up with TRBD2. This TCR derives from a man aged 25 to 40 with HIV. As DNA, the CDR3 is TGCGCCAGCAGCTTGGGGACTAGCGGACTAATTAACACAGATACGCAGTATTTT. It specifies CASSLGTSGLINTDTQYF. The full variable domain, rest sourced from reference TRBV5-1 and TRBJ2-3, is KAGVTQTPRYLIKTRGQQVTLSCSPISGHRSVSWYQQTPGQGLQFLFEYFSETQRNKGNFPGRFSGRQFSNSRSEMNVSTLELGDSALYLCASSLGTSGLINTDTQYFGPGTRLTVL.